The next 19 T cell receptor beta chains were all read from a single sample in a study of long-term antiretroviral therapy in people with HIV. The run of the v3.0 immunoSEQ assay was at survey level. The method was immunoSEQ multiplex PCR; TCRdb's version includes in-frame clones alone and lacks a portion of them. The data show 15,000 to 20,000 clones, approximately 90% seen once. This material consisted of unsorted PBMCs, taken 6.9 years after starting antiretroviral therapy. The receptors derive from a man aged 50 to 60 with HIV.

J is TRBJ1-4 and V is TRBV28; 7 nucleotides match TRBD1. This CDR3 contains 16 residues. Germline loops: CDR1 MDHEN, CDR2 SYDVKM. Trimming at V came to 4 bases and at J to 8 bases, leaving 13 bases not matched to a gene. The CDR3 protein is CASSWRTGEGGEKLFF. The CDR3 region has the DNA TGTGCCAGCAGTTGGAGGACAGGAGAAGGCGGAGAAAAACTGTTTTTT.

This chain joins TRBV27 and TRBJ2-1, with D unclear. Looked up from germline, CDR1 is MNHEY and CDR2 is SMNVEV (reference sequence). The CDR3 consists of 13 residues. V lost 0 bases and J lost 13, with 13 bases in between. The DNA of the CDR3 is TGTGCCAGCAGTTTATCAGGGATTGGTGGACAGTTCTTC. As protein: CASSLSGIGGQFF.

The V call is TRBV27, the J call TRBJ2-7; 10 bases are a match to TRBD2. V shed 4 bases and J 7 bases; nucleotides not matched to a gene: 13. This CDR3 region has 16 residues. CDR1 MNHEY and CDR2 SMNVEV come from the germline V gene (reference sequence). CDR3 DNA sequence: TGTGCCAGCAGTTCCACGGGAGCGGGAGGGCGGGGGGAGCAGTACTTC. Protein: CASSSTGAGGRGEQYF.

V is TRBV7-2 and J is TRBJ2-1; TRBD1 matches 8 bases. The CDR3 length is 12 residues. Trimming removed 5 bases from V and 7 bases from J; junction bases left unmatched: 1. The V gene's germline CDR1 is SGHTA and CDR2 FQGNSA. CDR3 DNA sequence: TGTGCCAGCAGCCGGACAGGGAATGAGCAGTTCTTC. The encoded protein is CASSRTGNEQFF.

CDR3 residues: CASSSPWTGNEAFF. In nucleotides, the CDR3 is TGTGCCAGCAGCTCACCTTGGACAGGGAATGAAGCTTTCTTT. This rearrangement joins TRBV28 to TRBJ1-1; TRBD1 agrees at 8 bases. Unmatched junction bases numbered 10, after V lost 6 bases and J lost 7 bases. CDR1 MDHEN and CDR2 SYDVKM come from the germline V gene. The CDR3 length is 14 residues. The whole variable domain, remainder taken from reference TRBV28 and TRBJ1-1, is DVKVTQSSRYLVKRTGEKVFLECVQDMDHENMFWYRQDPGLGLRLIYFSYDVKMKEKGDIPEGYSVSREKKERFSLILESASTNQTSMYLCASSSPWTGNEAFFGQGTRLTVV.

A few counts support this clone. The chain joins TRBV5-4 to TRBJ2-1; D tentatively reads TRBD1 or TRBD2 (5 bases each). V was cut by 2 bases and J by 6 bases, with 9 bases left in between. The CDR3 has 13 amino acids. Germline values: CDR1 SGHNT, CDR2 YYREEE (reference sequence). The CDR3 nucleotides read TGTGCCAGCAGCTTAGGGGAGAGCAATGAGCAGTTCTTC. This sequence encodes CASSLGESNEQFF.

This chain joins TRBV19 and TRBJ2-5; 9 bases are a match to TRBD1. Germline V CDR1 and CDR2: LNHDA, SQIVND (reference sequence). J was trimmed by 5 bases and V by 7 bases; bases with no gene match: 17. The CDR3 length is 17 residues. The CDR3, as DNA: TGTGCCAGTACCCCAGAGGTTTGGACAGGGGATTCGGAGACCCAGTACTTC. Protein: CASTPEVWTGDSETQYF.

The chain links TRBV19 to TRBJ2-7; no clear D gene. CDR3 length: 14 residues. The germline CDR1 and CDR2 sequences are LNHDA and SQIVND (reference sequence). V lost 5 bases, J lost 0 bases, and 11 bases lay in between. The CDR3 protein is CASSDLGSSYEQYF. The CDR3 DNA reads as TGTGCCAGTAGTGATTTGGGTAGCTCCTACGAGCAGTACTTC.

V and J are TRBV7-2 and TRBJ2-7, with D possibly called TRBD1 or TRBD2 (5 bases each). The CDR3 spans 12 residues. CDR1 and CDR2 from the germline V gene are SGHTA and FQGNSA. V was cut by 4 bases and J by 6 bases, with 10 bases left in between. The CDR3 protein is CASSWPGTEQYF. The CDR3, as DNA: TGTGCCAGCAGCTGGCCGGGGACCGAGCAGTACTTC.

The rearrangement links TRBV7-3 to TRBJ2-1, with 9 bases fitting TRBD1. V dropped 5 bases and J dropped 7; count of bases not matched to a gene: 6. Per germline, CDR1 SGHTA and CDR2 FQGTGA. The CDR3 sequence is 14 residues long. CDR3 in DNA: TGTGCCAGCAGCCGAGCCGGGACAGGGAATGAGCAGTTCTTC. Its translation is CASSRAGTGNEQFF. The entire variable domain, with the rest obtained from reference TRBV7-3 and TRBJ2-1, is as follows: GAGVSQTPSNKVTEKGKYVELRCDPISGHTALYWYRQSLGQGPEFLIYFQGTGAADDSGLPNDRFFAVRPEGSVSTLKIQRTERGDSAVYLCASSRAGTGNEQFFGPGTRLTVL.

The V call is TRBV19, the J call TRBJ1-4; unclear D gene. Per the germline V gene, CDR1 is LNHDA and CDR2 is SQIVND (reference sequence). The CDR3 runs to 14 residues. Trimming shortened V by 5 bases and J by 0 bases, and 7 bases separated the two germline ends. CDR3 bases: TGTGCCAGTAGTCAAACTGCAACTAATGAAAAACTGTTTTTT. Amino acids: CASSQTATNEKLFF. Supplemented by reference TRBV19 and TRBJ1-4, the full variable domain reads DGGITQSPKYLFRKEGQNVTLSCEQNLNHDAMYWYRQDPGQGLRLIYYSQIVNDFQKGDIAEGYSVSREKKESFPLTVTSAQKNPTAFYLCASSQTATNEKLFFGSGTQLSVL.

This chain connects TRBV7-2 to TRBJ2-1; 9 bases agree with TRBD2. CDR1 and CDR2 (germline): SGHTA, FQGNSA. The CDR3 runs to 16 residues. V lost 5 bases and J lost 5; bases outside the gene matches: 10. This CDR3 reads CASSTLAGVKNNEQFF. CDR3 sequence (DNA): TGTGCCAGCAGCACCTTAGCGGGAGTTAAGAACAATGAGCAGTTCTTC. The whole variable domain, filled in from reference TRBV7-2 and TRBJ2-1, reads GAGVSQSPSNKVTEKGKDVELRCDPISGHTALYWYRQSLGQGLEFLIYFQGNSAPDKSGLPSDRFSAERTGGSVSTLTIQRTQQEDSAVYLCASSTLAGVKNNEQFFGPGTRLTVL.

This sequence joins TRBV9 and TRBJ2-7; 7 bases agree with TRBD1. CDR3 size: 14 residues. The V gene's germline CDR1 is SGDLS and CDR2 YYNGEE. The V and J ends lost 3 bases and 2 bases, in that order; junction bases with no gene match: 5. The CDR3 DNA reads TGTGCCAGCAGCGAGACAGGGAGCGCCTACGAGCAGTACTTC. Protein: CASSETGSAYEQYF.

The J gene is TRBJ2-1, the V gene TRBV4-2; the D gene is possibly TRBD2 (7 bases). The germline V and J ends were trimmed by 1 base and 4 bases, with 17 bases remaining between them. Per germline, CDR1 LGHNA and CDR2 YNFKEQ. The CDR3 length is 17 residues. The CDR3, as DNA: TGTGCCAGCAGCCAAGTAGGTAGCGAGGGGGGGTACAATGAGCAGTTCTTC. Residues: CASSQVGSEGGYNEQFF.

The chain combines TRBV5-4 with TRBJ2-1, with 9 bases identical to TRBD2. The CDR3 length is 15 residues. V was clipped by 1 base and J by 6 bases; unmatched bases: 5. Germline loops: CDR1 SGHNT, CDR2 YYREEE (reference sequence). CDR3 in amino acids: CASSLNSGSVNEQFF. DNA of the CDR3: TGTGCCAGCAGCTTGAATAGCGGGAGTGTCAATGAGCAGTTCTTC.

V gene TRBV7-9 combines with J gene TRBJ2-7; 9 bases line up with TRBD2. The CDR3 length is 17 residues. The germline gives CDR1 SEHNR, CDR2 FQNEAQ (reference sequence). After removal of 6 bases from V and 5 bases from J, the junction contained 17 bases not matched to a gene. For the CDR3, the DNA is TGTGCCAGCAGTCCAGAAGGTATGGGACTAGCACGCCACGAGCAGTACTTC. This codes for CASSPEGMGLARHEQYF.

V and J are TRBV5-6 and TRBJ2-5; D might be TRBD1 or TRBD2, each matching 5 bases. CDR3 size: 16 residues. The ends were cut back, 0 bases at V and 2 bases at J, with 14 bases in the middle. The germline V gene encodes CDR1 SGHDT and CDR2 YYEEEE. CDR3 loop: CASSLDGDEIQETQYF. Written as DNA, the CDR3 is TGTGCCAGCAGCTTGGACGGGGACGAGATACAAGAGACCCAGTACTTC.

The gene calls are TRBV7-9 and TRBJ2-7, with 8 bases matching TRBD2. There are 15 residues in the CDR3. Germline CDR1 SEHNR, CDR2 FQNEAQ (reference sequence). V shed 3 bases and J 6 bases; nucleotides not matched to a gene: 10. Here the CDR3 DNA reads TGTGCCAGCAGCTTCCGGGAGGGCCCTACTACCGAGCAGTACTTC. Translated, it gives CASSFREGPTTEQYF.

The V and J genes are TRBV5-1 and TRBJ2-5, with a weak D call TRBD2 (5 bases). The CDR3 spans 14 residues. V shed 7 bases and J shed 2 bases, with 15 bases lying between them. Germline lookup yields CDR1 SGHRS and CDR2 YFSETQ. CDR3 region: CASSFGVIQETQYF. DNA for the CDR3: TGCGCCAGCTCCTTCGGGGTTATACAAGAGACCCAGTACTTC.